A selection of T cell receptor beta chains follows, all from one sample in a study of T cells in Graves' hyperthyroidism and ophthalmopathy. TCRdb processed the multiplex PCR reads anew with MiXCR; each CDR3 protein has one entry. Of about 710,000 distinct CDR3 sequences listed, 15% to 20% are singletons. The sequencing input was blood. The receptors derive from a man aged 18 to 35 with Graves' hyperthyroidism. CDR3s leave out the opening cysteine and the closing phenylalanine or tryptophan. D genes are given only for firm matches. Clone size appears in some rows only: once, few, many, or a class for an expanded clone.

>TRBV6-1|-|13|TRBD1|TRBJ1-3
ASSRYRGSGNTIY
>TRBV10-2|-|15|-|TRBJ2-3
ASSESWNRAGTDTQY
>TRBV29-1|few|13|-|TRBJ1-1
SVTELGRLNTEAF
>TRBV30|many|14|-|TRBJ2-1
AWNGGREWAYNEQF
>TRBV7-6|few|14|TRBD2|TRBJ2-1
ASSSLLAGVHNEQF
>TRBV28|many|13|-|TRBJ2-1
ASSDRGAPSDEQF
>TRBV27|-|13|-|TRBJ2-3
ASSHPPPHPDTQY
>TRBV29-1|-|14|TRBD2|TRBJ2-1
SVSGTSGPSYNEQF
>TRBV6-1|many|12|-|TRBJ1-1
ASTKLGTSTEAF
>TRBV20-1|-|12|TRBD2|TRBJ2-2
SVLAGGYTGELF
>TRBV6-1|once|13|TRBD1|TRBJ1-5
ASSPRDSRNQPQH
>TRBV6-1|-|11|-|TRBJ1-1
ATSGYMNTEAF
>TRBV30|many|11|-|TRBJ2-3
AWSVGLTDTQY
>TRBV5-1|many|12|TRBD2|TRBJ2-7
ASSLATGGREQY
>TRBV7-3|many|12|-|TRBJ2-1
ASSPRADNNEQF
>TRBV28|many|13|-|TRBJ2-7
ASSLPGIRRGEQY
>TRBV5-4|many|11|-|TRBJ2-7
ASSRTVADEQY
>TRBV29-1|few|13|-|TRBJ2-7
SANSGTLDPYEQY
>TRBV28|many|15|TRBD2|TRBJ2-3
ASTLGTSGSFRGTQY
>TRBV5-1|many|12|TRBD2|TRBJ2-7
ASSLEGGPNEQY
>TRBV5-1|-|12|-|TRBJ2-3
ASSLPQTTDTQY
>TRBV27|many|12|-|TRBJ2-1
AAKTLGSYNEQF
>TRBV2|many|10|-|TRBJ2-3
ASMGLGDTQY
>TRBV12-3/TRBV12-4|-|13|-|TRBJ2-2
ASTGRERSTGELF
>TRBV7-9|many|11|-|TRBJ2-7
ASKRDGTYEQY
>TRBV7-9|few|13|-|TRBJ2-7
ASSPGRGRSYEQY
>TRBV6-2/TRBV6-3|-|12|TRBD2|TRBJ2-7
ASRQDGRTYEQY
>TRBV20-1|-|12|TRBD2|TRBJ2-5
SARPSGRGETQY
>TRBV9|few|18|-|TRBJ2-3
ASSVTGGASAGGPSDTQY
>TRBV18|many|10|-|TRBJ1-4
ASSPDNEKLF
>TRBV29-1|many|13|TRBD1|TRBJ1-2
SVDSTGSLGVGYT
>TRBV20-1|-|12|-|TRBJ2-7
SVRGLSSSYEQY
>TRBV20-1|few|17|TRBD2|TRBJ2-7
SARDRKASGTSGSYEQY
>TRBV28|many|14|-|TRBJ2-7
ASRAPGQGSRYEQY
>TRBV20-1|many|9|-|TRBJ2-5
SKTDQETQY
>TRBV27|many|15|TRBD2|TRBJ2-7
ASILWTSGSPQKEQY
>TRBV24-1|-|14|TRBD2|TRBJ2-1
ATSEGLAGSPHEQF
>TRBV18|-|11|-|TRBJ1-2
VSSPQQEFGYT
>TRBV12-3/TRBV12-4|few|12|-|TRBJ1-4
ASSLGGAREKLF
>TRBV29-1|-|10|-|TRBJ2-2
SVTWTSGELF
>TRBV6-2/TRBV6-3|-|10|-|TRBJ2-7
ASSKQGREQY
>TRBV11-2|few|12|-|TRBJ1-1
ASSLDLRGTEAF
>TRBV29-1|many|11|-|TRBJ2-1
SVGAGRTNEQF
>TRBV11-2|many|14|-|TRBJ2-5
ASSPRPSGYGKTQY
>TRBV9|-|15|TRBD2|TRBJ2-1
ASSVERWGGKDNEQF
>TRBV19|once|13|-|TRBJ2-2
ASSIRGTNTGELF
>TRBV24-1|-|16|TRBD1|TRBJ2-3
ATSWGTGKMDSADTQY
>TRBV6-2/TRBV6-3|few|13|TRBD2|TRBJ2-7
ASSSRVAGEYEQY
>TRBV28|many|12|-|TRBJ1-1
ASSLGTPLNEAF
>TRBV6-5|-|17|TRBD2|TRBJ2-4
ASSYSIEKREGLENIQY
>TRBV12-3/TRBV12-4|-|14|TRBD1|TRBJ1-1
ASSPSPGQGNTEAF
>TRBV27|many|11|-|TRBJ2-7
ASSLWGPREQY
>TRBV24-1|-|15|TRBD2|TRBJ2-1
ATSDGGGTYQYNEQF